These 20 T cell receptor beta chains share one sample of origin, sequenced in a study of persistence of HIV-infected CD4 T cells. This was the immunoSEQ version 4 assay in survey mode. Sequencing used immunoSEQ multiplex PCR; TCRdb keeps in-frame clones, though not all of them. The table includes 35,000 or so clones, over 75% detected once. These receptors are not linked to any known antigen. Cells were stimulated with overlapping HIV-1 Gag 15-mer peptides. Memory cells lacking CD40L and CD69 with high CD45RO were sorted. Sequenced material: cultured CD4+ T cells from PBMCs, taken from a patient who received antiretroviral therapy. The source is an adult with HIV. The donor label of this sample is uncertain.

The chain is built from TRBV10-1 and TRBJ1-1; D might be TRBD1 (6 bases). The CDR3 spans 14 residues. Trimming removed 6 bases at V and 1 base at J, with 12 bases between. The V gene's germline CDR1 is WNHNN and CDR2 SYGVQD (reference sequence). CDR3: CASSRGSGNTEAFF. Written as DNA, the CDR3 is TGCGCCAGCAGCAGGGGTTCGGGGAACACTGAAGCTTTCTTT.

This clone occurred once. The genes are TRBV18 and TRBJ2-1; D could derive from TRBD1 or TRBD2 (5 bases each). Germline loops: CDR1 KGHSH, CDR2 LQKENI. The CDR3 spans 16 residues. Trimming cost V 1 base and J 4 bases, with 14 bases left between them. The CDR3 DNA reads TGTGCCAGCTCACCACTGAGGGGACCATCTTACAATGAGCAGTTCTTC. This translates into CASSPLRGPSYNEQFF.

This chain links TRBV19 with TRBJ1-2; D remains unclear. Germline CDR1 and CDR2: LNHDA and SQIVND (reference sequence). This CDR3 has 13 residues. Trimming stripped 6 bases from V and 1 base from J, with 9 bases between. The CDR3: CASSPRDNYGYTF. In DNA, the CDR3 is TGTGCCAGTAGCCCGAGAGATAACTATGGCTACACCTTC. Using reference TRBV19 and TRBJ1-2 for the parts outside the CDR3, the full variable domain is DGGITQSPKYLFRKEGQNVTLSCEQNLNHDAMYWYRQDPGQGLRLIYYSQIVNDFQKGDIAEGYSVSREKKESFPLTVTSAQKNPTAFYLCASSPRDNYGYTFGSGTRLTVV.

This clone was counted a few times. The gene calls are TRBV28 and TRBJ1-2; no clear D. The CDR3 runs to 15 residues. From germline, CDR1 is MDHEN and CDR2 SYDVKM. V was trimmed by 3 bases and J by 0 bases, leaving 11 bases between them. The chain's CDR3 is CASSFWLLTNYGYTF. In DNA form, the CDR3 reads TGTGCCAGCAGTTTTTGGCTGCTTACTAACTATGGCTACACCTTC.

The genes are TRBV28 and TRBJ1-5, with D tentatively TRBD1 (5 bases). Trimming removed 4 bases from V and 5 bases from J, with 12 bases in between. This CDR3 is built from 14 residues. Germline assignment: CDR1 MDHEN and CDR2 SYDVKM. CDR3 nucleotide sequence: TGTGCCAGCAGTTACGTGCCGGGGGATCAGCCCCAGCATTTT. It specifies CASSYVPGDQPQHF.

This sequence joins TRBV4-2 and TRBJ2-3; D is ambiguous. Germline V CDR1 and CDR2: LGHNA, YNFKEQ. V gave up 1 base and J gave up 3 bases, with 14 bases separating them. CDR3 length equals 16 residues. CDR3 nucleotides: TGTGCCAGCAGCCAAGTTGTGGGTCGGCGGACAGATACGCAGTATTTT. This sequence encodes CASSQVVGRRTDTQYF.

This chain connects TRBV7-9 to TRBJ1-2, with a weak D call TRBD1 (6 bases). CDR1 is SEHNR, CDR2 FQNEAQ, per germline (reference sequence). The V gene lost 5 bases and the J gene lost 4 bases, with 17 bases spanning the gap. The CDR3 sequence is 15 residues long. In nucleotides, the CDR3 is TGTGCCAGCAGCCGAGCCGGGCAGGGGACCTATGGCTACACCTTC. Protein product: CASSRAGQGTYGYTF.

The chain carries TRBV18 and TRBJ2-3, with 12 bases that match TRBD1. The CDR3 length is 16 residues. Looked up from germline, CDR1 is KGHSH and CDR2 is LQKENI. Trimming at V came to 6 bases and at J to 2 bases, leaving 6 bases not matched to a gene. CDR3 DNA sequence: TGTGCCAGCTCTCCCGGGACAGGGGGCCCCACAGATACGCAGTATTTT. Residues: CASSPGTGGPTDTQYF. The full variable domain, with the rest looked up from reference TRBV18 and TRBJ2-3, is NAGVMQNPRHLVRRRGQEARLRCSPMKGHSHVYWYRQLPEEGLKFMVYLQKENIIDESGMPKERFSAEFPKEGPSILRIQQVVRGDSAAYFCASSPGTGGPTDTQYFGPGTRLTVL.

CDR3 sequence: CASSLSQGPYEQYF. As DNA, the CDR3 is TGTGCCAGCAGCTTAAGTCAGGGCCCCTACGAGCAGTACTTC. The V and J genes are TRBV7-2 and TRBJ2-7; perhaps TRBD1 as D (5 bases). Germline V lookup: CDR1 SGHTA, CDR2 FQGNSA. CDR3 length: 14 amino acids. Trimming removed 2 bases at V and 2 bases at J, with 10 bases between.

The chain combines TRBV6-6 with TRBJ2-6; maybe TRBD1 (6 bases). Germline CDR1 and CDR2: MNHNY and SVGAGI (reference sequence). V shed 5 bases and J shed 0 bases, with 14 bases lying between them. CDR3 length equals 17 residues. CDR3 in DNA: TGTGCCAGCAGTCTAATACAGGGTTTCTCTGGGGCCAACGTCCTGACTTTC. Its protein product is CASSLIQGFSGANVLTF.

The chain joins TRBV27 to TRBJ1-2, with a weak D call TRBD1 (6 bases). The V and J ends lost 2 bases and 4 bases respectively, with 11 bases between them. CDR1 is MNHEY, CDR2 SMNVEV, per germline (reference sequence). This CDR3 comprises 14 residues. The chain's CDR3 is CASSLTGSSYGYTF. The CDR3, as DNA: TGTGCCAGCAGTTTAACAGGGTCGAGCTATGGCTACACCTTC.

This chain connects TRBV27 to TRBJ1-2; D gene unclear. Germline loops: CDR1 MNHEY, CDR2 SMNVEV (reference sequence). The V end was cut by 8 bases, the J end by 4 bases, with 11 bases between. The CDR3 runs to 12 residues. CDR3 region: CASSSGSYGYTF. CDR3 sequence (DNA): TGTGCCAGCTCCAGCGGATCCTATGGCTACACCTTC.

The gene calls are TRBV6-5 and TRBJ2-2; no definite D call. Trimming pared 5 bases from V and 4 bases from J, leaving 8 bases between. There are 13 residues in the CDR3. Germline-derived CDR1 and CDR2 are MNHEY and SVGAGI. The CDR3 DNA follows: TGTGCCAGCAGTCGCGACCCCACCGGGGAGCTGTTTTTT. It specifies CASSRDPTGELFF.

The chain employs TRBV27 and TRBJ2-7, with 9 bases matching TRBD1. V trimming: 3 bases; J trimming: 6 bases; junction bases outside the gene matches: 12. Germline V lookup: CDR1 MNHEY, CDR2 SMNVEV (reference sequence). The CDR3 runs to 16 residues. CDR3 bases: TGTGCCAGCAGTTTCCAAGGGGGACAGGGTCTCCGCGAGCAGTACTTC. Residues: CASSFQGGQGLREQYF.

V usage is TRBV19 and J usage is TRBJ1-6, with a tentative D call TRBD1 (5 bases). Trimming took 5 bases from V and 0 from J, leaving 14 bases between them. CDR3 length equals 17 residues. Germline V gene sequence: CDR1 LNHDA, CDR2 SQIVND (reference sequence). The CDR3 nucleotides read TGTGCCAGTAGTGGTTACCCAGGGAGCTCCTATAATTCACCCCTCCACTTT. It encodes CASSGYPGSSYNSPLHF.

The chain uses TRBV19 and TRBJ2-3, with 8 positions matching TRBD1. The CDR3 runs 14 residues. CDR1 and CDR2 (germline): LNHDA, SQIVND (reference sequence). J lost 0 bases, V lost 7 bases, and 3 bases had no gene match. CDR3 region: CASKGQVSTDTQYF. CDR3 DNA sequence: TGTGCCAGTAAGGGACAGGTCAGCACAGATACGCAGTATTTT.

The genes are TRBV4-2 and TRBJ2-3; TRBD2 aligns across 8 bases. V was clipped by 2 bases and J by 4 bases; unmatched bases: 8. Per the germline V gene, CDR1 is LGHNA and CDR2 is YNFKEQ. This CDR3 has 16 residues. CDR3 sequence (DNA): TGTGCCAGCAGCCAAACTAGCGGTTTGAAAGCAGATACGCAGTATTTT. The encoded protein is CASSQTSGLKADTQYF.

This clone was seen a handful of times. The chain combines TRBV19 with TRBJ1-2; D not certain. CDR3 length equals 13 residues. Per the germline V gene, CDR1 is LNHDA and CDR2 is SQIVND (reference sequence). V was trimmed by 0 bases and J by 3 bases, leaving 5 bases between them. This chain's CDR3 is CASSIDKDYGYTF. DNA of the CDR3: TGTGCCAGTAGTATAGATAAAGACTATGGCTACACCTTC. Full variable domain (remainder filled in from reference TRBV19 and TRBJ1-2): DGGITQSPKYLFRKEGQNVTLSCEQNLNHDAMYWYRQDPGQGLRLIYYSQIVNDFQKGDIAEGYSVSREKKESFPLTVTSAQKNPTAFYLCASSIDKDYGYTFGSGTRLTVV.

The gene calls are TRBV21-1 and TRBJ2-6. TRBV21-1 is a listed pseudogene. The CDR3 has 20 amino acids. The CDR3 region has the DNA TGTGCCAGCAGCAAAGGGCGTTTCGGGGCTACGAGTCCTGGGGCCAACGTCCTGACTTTC. Its protein product is CASSKGRFGATSPGANVLTF.

This rearrangement joins TRBV3-1 (or the pseudogene TRBV3-2) to TRBJ2-3; 9 bases align to TRBD2. CDR1 and CDR2 from the germline V gene are LGHDT and YNNKEL (reference sequence). CDR3 length: 16 residues. The ends lost 6 bases at V and 2 bases at J; junction bases unmatched: 9. The CDR3 region is CASSLQGGGATDTQYF. The CDR3, as DNA: TGTGCCAGCAGTCTACAAGGCGGGGGGGCCACAGATACGCAGTATTTT.